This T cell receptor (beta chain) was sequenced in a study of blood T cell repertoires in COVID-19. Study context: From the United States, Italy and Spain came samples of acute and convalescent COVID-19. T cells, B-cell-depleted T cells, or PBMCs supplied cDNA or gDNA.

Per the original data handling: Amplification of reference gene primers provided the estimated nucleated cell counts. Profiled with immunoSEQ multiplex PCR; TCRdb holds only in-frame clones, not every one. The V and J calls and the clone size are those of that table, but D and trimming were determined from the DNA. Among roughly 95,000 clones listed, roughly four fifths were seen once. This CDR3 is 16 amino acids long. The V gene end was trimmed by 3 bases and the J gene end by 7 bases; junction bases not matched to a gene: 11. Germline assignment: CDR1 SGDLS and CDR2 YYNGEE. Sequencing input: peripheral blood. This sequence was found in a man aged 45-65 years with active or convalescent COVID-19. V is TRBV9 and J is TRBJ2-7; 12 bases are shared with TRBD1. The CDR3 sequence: CASSAGPGTGGEEQYV. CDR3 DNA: TGTGCCAGCAGCGCAGGCCCCGGGACAGGGGGCGAAGAGCAGTACGTC.